These 20 T cell receptor beta chains were all obtained from the same sample, sequenced in a study of T cells in Graves' hyperthyroidism and ophthalmopathy. Regions amplified from RNA transcripts were the TCR beta CDR3 regions. In the first-round RT-PCR of the TCR CDR3, the HTBI primer set was used. MiXCR, applied by TCRdb to the multiplex PCR reads, yields one record per CDR3 protein. This sample has 190,000 or so distinct CDR3 sequences; around 20% occur once, and the top ten carry roughly two fifths. Material: blood. These TCRs come from a man between 40 and 49 years old with Graves' hyperthyroidism.

This chain links TRBV20-1 with TRBJ1-4; D possibly corresponds to TRBD1 (6 bases). V dropped 0 bases and J dropped 4 bases, with 12 bases sitting between them. Germline V lookup: CDR1 DFQATT, CDR2 SNEGSKA (reference sequence). CDR3 length: 15 residues. This CDR3 is CSARDPRRGNEKLFF. The CDR3 DNA reads TGCAGTGCTAGAGATCCTCGCAGGGGTAATGAAAAACTGTTTTTT.

This clonotype was observed many times. J is TRBJ1-5 and V is TRBV5-8; no clear D. The CDR3 contains 13 residues. Germline values: CDR1 SGHTS, CDR2 YDEGEE. V was cut by 5 bases and J by 7 bases, with 13 bases left in between. The CDR3, as DNA: TGTGCCAGCAGGGGTATGGGGTTGCAGCCCCAGCATTTT. This encodes CASRGMGLQPQHF.

This clonotype was seen repeatedly, ten times or more. The genes are TRBV2 and TRBJ2-5, with a weak D call TRBD2 (5 bases). V was cut by 4 bases and J by 5 bases, with 11 bases left in between. The V gene's germline CDR1 is SNHLY and CDR2 FYNNEI. The CDR3 has 13 amino acids. The CDR3, as DNA: TGTGCCAGCAGTGGGACTCGCGCCGAGACCCAGTACTTC. This gives the protein CASSGTRAETQYF.

This clonotype was seen at least ten times. J is TRBJ1-5 and V is TRBV2; D is undetermined. The germline gives CDR1 SNHLY, CDR2 FYNNEI. The CDR3 is 16 amino acids. Trimming cost V 6 bases and J 4 bases, with 19 bases left between them. The CDR3 is CASSGPGGQWNQPQHF. In nucleotides, the CDR3 is TGTGCCAGCAGCGGTCCCGGAGGGCAGTGGAATCAGCCCCAGCATTTT.

This clonotype was counted many times. J is TRBJ2-1 and V is TRBV28; TRBD2 aligns across 8 bases. This CDR3 is built from 16 residues. The germline V gene has CDR1 MDHEN and CDR2 SYDVKM. With 3 bases clipped from V and 0 bases from J, the junction kept 4 bases outside the gene matches. CDR3 coding DNA: TGTGCCAGCAGTTTTCAGCGGGGGAGCTCCTACAATGAGCAGTTCTTC. This sequence encodes CASSFQRGSSYNEQFF.

This clonotype was detected only a few times. The rearrangement joins TRBV29-1 to TRBJ1-2; 8 bases line up with TRBD1. The CDR3 has 14 residues. The germline V gene encodes CDR1 SQVTM and CDR2 ANQGSEA. Unmatched junction bases numbered 10, after V lost 4 bases and J lost 6 bases. The CDR3 loop reads CSVARGLELDGYTF. DNA for the CDR3: TGCAGCGTTGCCAGGGGGCTGGAATTAGATGGCTACACCTTC.

This clonotype was seen many times. The CDR3 DNA is TGTGCCAGCAGTATAGGGCGCATCCACTCTAGCACAGATACGCAGTATTTT. Translating it yields CASSIGRIHSSTDTQYF. The V gene is TRBV28, the J gene TRBJ2-3, with D hard to call. V was trimmed by 5 bases and J by 0 bases, leaving 18 bases between them. The CDR3 runs 17 residues. The germline CDR1 and CDR2 sequences are MDHEN and SYDVKM.

The sample holds many counts of this clonotype. The chain carries TRBV2 and TRBJ1-1; D is ambiguous. Per germline, CDR1 SNHLY and CDR2 FYNNEI. V was shortened by 6 bases and J by 5 bases, with 13 bases between the two germline ends. The CDR3 extends over 13 amino acids. The CDR3: CASRGSGETEAFF. CDR3 sequence (DNA): TGTGCCAGCAGAGGTTCTGGGGAGACTGAAGCTTTCTTT.

This clonotype was detected many times. V and J are TRBV5-1 and TRBJ1-1, with D hard to call. This CDR3 comprises 13 residues. V was clipped by 0 bases and J by 3 bases, with 6 bases between them. Germline loops: CDR1 SGHRS, CDR2 YFSETQ. CDR3 protein: CASSLEGHTEAFF. The CDR3, as DNA: TGCGCCAGCAGCTTGGAGGGCCACACTGAAGCTTTCTTT.

This clonotype was detected ten times or more. The chain uses TRBV12-3 or TRBV12-4 and TRBJ2-2; no clear D gene. CDR3 length: 13 amino acids. With 3 bases removed from V and 6 bases from J, the gap between germline ends came to 8 bases. DNA of the CDR3: TGTGCCAGCAGTTTCGGAAGGGCCGGGGAGCTGTTTTTT. This encodes CASSFGRAGELFF.

This clonotype occurred a few times. V and J are TRBV18 and TRBJ1-2; a possible D gene is TRBD1 (5 bases). V gave up 0 bases and J gave up 4 bases, with 12 bases separating them. Germline CDR1 and CDR2: KGHSH and LQKENI. The CDR3 sequence is 15 residues long. Here the CDR3 reads CASSPPGGGTYGYTF. The CDR3 DNA reads as TGTGCCAGCTCACCACCGGGGGGAGGGACCTATGGCTACACCTTC.

The table lists this clonotype with many counts. This sequence joins TRBV2 and TRBJ2-7, with 11 bases fitting TRBD2. Germline CDR1 reads SNHLY; CDR2 reads FYNNEI. After removal of 6 bases from V and 3 bases from J, the junction contained 7 bases not matched to a gene. The CDR3 extends over 15 amino acids. CDR3 coding DNA: TGTGCCAGCAGGCCGACTAGCGGGACGGTCTACGAGCAGTACTTC. As protein: CASRPTSGTVYEQYF. The full variable domain, rest sourced from reference TRBV2 and TRBJ2-7, is EPEVTQTPSHQVTQMGQEVILRCVPISNHLYFYWYRQILGQKVEFLVSFYNNEISEKSEIFDDQFSVERPDGSNFTLKIRSTKLEDSAMYFCASRPTSGTVYEQYFGPGTRLTVT.

This clonotype was recorded many times. This chain connects TRBV28 to TRBJ2-7; unclear D gene. CDR1 is MDHEN and CDR2 is SYDVKM in the germline V gene. The CDR3 length is 11 residues. Trimming shortened V by 6 bases and J by 2 bases, and 5 bases separated the two germline ends. CDR3 in amino acids: CASRNPYEQYF. CDR3 in DNA: TGTGCCAGCAGGAACCCCTACGAGCAGTACTTC.

At least ten counts were recorded for this clonotype. This chain uses TRBV7-8 with TRBJ1-1; 11 bases map to TRBD1. CDR1 and CDR2 (germline): SGHVS, FQNEAQ. J gave up 6 bases and V 4 bases, and 4 bases lay outside the gene matches. The CDR3 runs 14 residues. The CDR3 loop reads CASSWGTGGAEAFF. Here the CDR3 DNA reads TGTGCCAGCAGCTGGGGGACAGGGGGGGCTGAAGCTTTCTTT.

This clonotype was detected many times. The rearrangement links TRBV9 to TRBJ2-3; 11 bases are a match to TRBD2. The CDR3 consists of 17 residues. Germline V gives CDR1 SGDLS, CDR2 YYNGEE. The trim removed 0 bases at V and 0 bases at J, leaving 3 bases unmatched. CDR3 bases: TGTGCCAGCAGCGTAGGACTAGCGGGGTCTAGCACAGATACGCAGTATTTT. Translated: CASSVGLAGSSTDTQYF. The full variable domain, in which reference TRBV9 and TRBJ2-3 provide the parts outside the CDR3, is DSGVTQTPKHLITATGQRVTLRCSPRSGDLSVYWYQQSLDQGLQFLIQYYNGEERAKGNILERFSAQQFPDLHSELNLSSLELGDSALYFCASSVGLAGSSTDTQYFGPGTRLTVL.

This clonotype was seen many times. This rearrangement joins TRBV7-9 to TRBJ2-3; D gene ambiguous. Germline CDR1 is SEHNR and CDR2 is FQNEAQ (reference sequence). The CDR3 has 16 amino acids. Trimming took 5 bases from V and 0 from J, leaving 15 bases between them. In nucleotides, the CDR3 is TGTGCCAGCAGCGCTGGAATTAGCTCGAGCACAGATACGCAGTATTTT. Translated: CASSAGISSSTDTQYF. The entire variable domain, with the rest obtained from reference TRBV7-9 and TRBJ2-3, is as follows: DTGVSQNPRHKITKRGQNVTFRCDPISEHNRLYWYRQTLGQGPEFLTYFQNEAQLEKSRLLSDRFSAERPKGSFSTLEIQRTEQGDSAMYLCASSAGISSSTDTQYFGPGTRLTVL.

The J gene is TRBJ2-1, the V gene TRBV4-1, with TRBD1 matching over 10 bases. Germline CDR1 is MGHRA and CDR2 is YSYEKL. V lost 0 bases to trimming and J lost 6 bases; unmatched junction nucleotides: 5. The CDR3 length is 16 residues. For the CDR3, the DNA is TGCGCCAGCAGCCAAGATCCCGGGACAGGGGTCAATGAGCAGTTCTTC. It is translated as CASSQDPGTGVNEQFF.

In this sample, this clonotype turned up many times. This chain uses TRBV10-2 with TRBJ2-7; tentatively, D is TRBD1 (5 bases). Germline V CDR1 and CDR2: WSHSY, SAAADI. With 6 bases removed from V and 2 bases from J, the gap between germline ends came to 14 bases. The CDR3 sequence is 14 residues long. The DNA of the CDR3 is TGCGCCAGCAGCGGCAGGACATCCACCTACGAGCAGTACTTC. Translated, it gives CASSGRTSTYEQYF.

The sample holds many counts of this clonotype. The V gene is TRBV9, the J gene TRBJ2-3; D gene unclear. Germline values: CDR1 SGDLS, CDR2 YYNGEE. The CDR3 covers 12 residues. Trimming removed 1 base from V and 4 bases from J, with 4 bases in between. As DNA, the CDR3 is TGTGCCAGCAGCGTAAACGCAGATACGCAGTATTTT. Translated, it gives CASSVNADTQYF.

This clonotype was counted at least ten times. The rearrangement uses TRBV18 and TRBJ1-5; no clear D gene. V was pared by 2 bases and J by 2 bases, with 10 bases between. Germline V gene data show CDR1 as KGHSH and CDR2 as LQKENI. This CDR3 is built from 15 residues. The CDR3 is CASSPKVAGNQPQHF. CDR3 DNA sequence: TGTGCCAGCTCACCAAAGGTGGCAGGCAATCAGCCCCAGCATTTT. Full variable domain (outside the CDR3, taken from reference TRBV18 and TRBJ1-5): NAGVMQNPRHLVRRRGQEARLRCSPMKGHSHVYWYRQLPEEGLKFMVYLQKENIIDESGMPKERFSAEFPKEGPSILRIQQVVRGDSAAYFCASSPKVAGNQPQHFGDGTRLSIL.